This T cell receptor beta chain comes out of a study of T-cell memory formation after mild COVID-19. On the study more broadly: Largely donor-specific sequence clusters came from a couple of donors. Points from the study as a whole: Later expanders leaned CD4+, whereas day 15 to 85 contracting clones were balanced CD4/CD8.

In this sample, this clonotype turned up a few times. The target antigen is unknown. TCRdb reprocessed the 5' RACE reads via MiXCR and lists one record per CDR3 protein. The sample contains hundreds of thousands of distinct CDR3 sequences, about 24% of which appear only once. This CDR3 region has 12 residues. Trimming pared 7 bases from V and 4 bases from J, leaving 13 bases between. CDR1 and CDR2 (germline): SQVTM, ANQGSEA. Sequenced material: PBMCs or a T cell subset sorted from them (not recorded which). This rearrangement joins TRBV29-1 to TRBJ1-2; a weak D match, TRBD1 (6 bases). The receptor was isolated from an adult woman who had mild COVID-19 (a few samples of this study predate the infection). Cell type and time point are not known. The CDR3 coding sequence is TGCAGCGCTGATACAGGGCTCTATGGCTACACCTTC. As protein: CSADTGLYGYTF.